This T cell receptor (beta chain) was profiled in a study of CD8+CD57+ T cells in acquired aplastic anemia. Study information: When averaged, DNA from sorted CD4+ and CD8+ cells came to approximately 3 ug.

Study-level findings and limits: Controls and patients did not differ significantly in CD8+ Simpson's diversity. There were roughly 30 CD8+ CDR3 sequences that occurred in both patients and controls.

For sequencing, patients were chosen who had shown expansion of CD8+CD57+ cells by flow cytometry. The enrolled patients all had severe acquired aplastic anemia. Genomic DNA provided the template from which TCR beta VDJ and CDR3 profiles were obtained. In TCRdb, the reads were re-called with MiXCR into one record per CDR3 protein. This repertoire shows nearly 60,000 distinct CDR3 sequences, around 57% found once; its top ten account for 16%. The CDR3 runs 16 residues. V was clipped by 4 bases and J by 6 bases; unmatched bases: 9. The germline V gene has CDR1 ENHRY and CDR2 SYGVKD. This clonotype was seen just once. Its target is not known.

The sequence came from a human donor with aplastic anemia. The genes are TRBV10-3 and TRBJ2-1; 10 nucleotides line up with TRBD1. The specimen was sorted CD4+, CD8+, or CD8+CD57+ T cells (not recorded which) from PBMCs. The CDR3, as DNA: TGTGCCATCAGTGCGCCCCGGGACAGGGGCGGCAATGAGCAGTTCTTC. It specifies CAISAPRDRGGNEQFF.